Listed here are 26 T cell receptor beta chains from one sample, sequenced in a study of CD8+CD57+ T cells in acquired aplastic anemia. Patients sequenced had flow cytometry evidence of CD8+CD57+ cell expansion. CDR3 and TCR beta VDJ profiling relied on genomic DNA as the template. In TCRdb, the reads were re-called with MiXCR into one record per CDR3 protein. Seen here are 150,000 to 200,000 distinct CDR3 sequences, 71% observed once, and the top ten hold roughly half. Sequencing used sorted CD4+, CD8+, or CD8+CD57+ T cells (not recorded which) from PBMCs. The receptors here all came from a human donor with aplastic anemia.

About this clonotype itself: A junction boundary mismatches the germline segment, possibly from a read error. The chain recombines TRBV19 with TRBJ2-5; weak D call: TRBD2 (6 bases). The CDR3 contains 14 residues. The germline V gene has CDR1 LNHDA and CDR2 SQIVND (reference sequence). CDR3 loop: CASSMGGRGETQYF. CDR3 DNA: TGTGCCAGTAGTATGGGGGGTCGCGGGGAGACCCAGTACTTT.

This clonotype was observed many times. The rearrangement joins TRBV6-5 to TRBJ1-1; the D is unclear. The CDR3 has 11 residues. The germline CDR1 and CDR2 sequences are MNHEY and SVGAGI. Trimming took 4 bases from V and 3 from J, leaving 3 bases between them. The CDR3 here is CASSWHTEAFF. Written as DNA, the CDR3 is TGTGCCAGCAGTTGGCACACTGAAGCTTTCTTT.

V is TRBV2 and J is TRBJ2-7, with D possibly TRBD1 on 5 matching bases. The germline gives CDR1 SNHLY, CDR2 FYNNEI. This CDR3 has 13 amino acids. V lost 5 bases and J lost 1, with 9 bases in between. The CDR3 loop reads CASSYGASYEQYF. CDR3 bases: TGTGCCAGCAGTTATGGGGCTTCCTACGAGCAGTACTTC. The variable domain in full, with the rest retrieved from reference TRBV2 and TRBJ2-7, is EPEVTQTPSHQVTQMGQEVILRCVPISNHLYFYWYRQILGQKVEFLVSFYNNEISEKSEIFDDQFSVERPDGSNFTLKIRSTKLEDSAMYFCASSYGASYEQYFGPGTRLTVT.

The chain combines TRBV7-9 with TRBJ2-5; D is possibly TRBD1 or TRBD2 (5 bases each). V dropped 1 base and J dropped 7 bases, with 16 bases sitting between them. Per the germline V gene, CDR1 is SEHNR and CDR2 is FQNEAQ (reference sequence). This CDR3 has 15 residues. DNA for the CDR3: TGTGCCAGCAGCTTAGTGAGGGGAAGAAAAGGGACCCAGTACTTC. Translation: CASSLVRGRKGTQYF. Full variable domain (remainder filled in from reference TRBV7-9 and TRBJ2-5): DTGVSQNPRHKITKRGQNVTFRCDPISEHNRLYWYRQTLGQGPEFLTYFQNEAQLEKSRLLSDRFSAERPKGSFSTLEIQRTEQGDSAMYLCASSLVRGRKGTQYFGPGTRLLVL.

V usage is TRBV7-9 and J usage is TRBJ1-2; a possible D gene is TRBD1 (5 bases). V was trimmed by 4 bases and J by 3 bases, leaving 9 bases between them. The CDR3 extends over 13 amino acids. Germline V gene data show CDR1 as SEHNR and CDR2 as FQNEAQ (reference sequence). CDR3 loop: CASSSGTYYGYTF. In DNA form, the CDR3 reads TGTGCCAGCAGCTCCGGGACCTACTATGGCTACACCTTC.

V gene TRBV24-1 combines with J gene TRBJ2-1; D not resolved. Germline loops: CDR1 KGHDR, CDR2 SFDVKD. Between the trimmed V and J ends, which lost 4 bases and 0 bases, there was a span of 9 bases. CDR3 size: 15 residues. CDR3 sequence reads: CATSDDSRSYNEQFF. In DNA, the CDR3 is TGTGCCACCAGTGACGACTCTCGCTCCTACAATGAGCAGTTCTTC.

The chain couples TRBV19 to TRBJ2-7; 7 bases match TRBD2. CDR1 LNHDA and CDR2 SQIVND come from the germline V gene (reference sequence). V lost 3 bases to trimming and J lost 4 bases; unmatched junction nucleotides: 6. The CDR3 loop spans 14 amino acids. The CDR3 DNA reads as TGTGCCAGTAGTATTGGCGGGAGAAGGTACGAGCAGTACTTC. It codes for CASSIGGRRYEQYF.

The V and J genes are TRBV24-1 and TRBJ2-2; no clear D gene. The V end was cut by 9 bases, the J end by 5 bases, with 21 bases between. CDR1 and CDR2 (germline): KGHDR, SFDVKD. The CDR3 loop spans 16 amino acids. CDR3 sequence: CATRAPSGFDTGELFF. Written as DNA, the CDR3 is TGTGCCACCCGTGCACCGTCAGGATTTGATACCGGGGAGCTGTTTTTT.

This chain joins TRBV29-1 and TRBJ1-2; 7 nucleotides align to TRBD1. Germline V gene data show CDR1 as SQVTM and CDR2 as ANQGSEA. V trimming: 4 bases; J trimming: 6 bases; junction bases outside the gene matches: 2. The CDR3 extends over 11 amino acids. CDR3 sequence (DNA): TGCAGCGTTGGACAGGGTGATGGCTACACCTTC. This translates into CSVGQGDGYTF.

This chain connects TRBV2 to TRBJ2-7; 8 bases map to TRBD1. With V trimmed by 8 bases and J by 3 bases, 6 bases remained unmatched. CDR1 and CDR2 (germline): SNHLY, FYNNEI. The CDR3 totals 13 residues. The DNA of the CDR3 is TGTGCCAGCGGGGAACAGGGGGACTACGAGCAGTACTTC. Translation: CASGEQGDYEQYF.

The J gene is TRBJ1-6, the V gene TRBV20-1; D is undetermined. The CDR3 covers 15 residues. Trimming took off 0 bases at V and 2 bases at J, with 8 bases between the two ends. CDR1 is DFQATT and CDR2 is SNEGSKA in the germline V gene (reference sequence). CDR3: CSARDKNTYNSPLHF. The CDR3 coding sequence is TGCAGTGCTAGAGATAAGAATACCTATAATTCACCCCTCCACTTT.

This clonotype was picked up a small number of times. CDR3 bases: TGTGCCAGCAGCTTAGGCGGTTCTCAGCCCCAGCATTTT. Protein: CASSLGGSQPQHF. The rearrangement links TRBV5-6 to TRBJ1-5; no reliable D call. In germline, CDR1 is SGHDT, CDR2 YYEEEE. This CDR3 comprises 13 residues. The ends were cut back, 2 bases at V and 6 bases at J, with 9 bases in the middle.

Remarks on this clonotype: A junction end diverges from the germline sequence, so it may reflect a read error. The V and J genes are TRBV10-3 and TRBJ1-5, with 12 bases lining up with TRBD1. Germline V gives CDR1 ENHRY, CDR2 SYGVKD. This CDR3 is 18 amino acids long. The DNA of the CDR3 is TGTGCCAGCAGTTACGGAGGGACAGGGGGCGTGGGCAATCAGCCCCAGCATTTT. Amino acid sequence: CASSYGGTGGVGNQPQHF.

The chain joins TRBV7-3 to TRBJ1-1; D gene ambiguous. Per the germline V gene, CDR1 is SGHTA and CDR2 is FQGTGA. V was pared by 5 bases and J by 4 bases, with 14 bases between. The CDR3 runs 14 residues. CDR3 sequence (DNA): TGTGCCAGCAGCCTTGGAGGGTGGGGCACTGAAGCTTTCTTT. Encoded protein: CASSLGGWGTEAFF. Looking up the rest from reference TRBV7-3 and TRBJ1-1 gives the full variable domain: GAGVSQTPSNKVTEKGKYVELRCDPISGHTALYWYRQSLGQGPEFLIYFQGTGAADDSGLPNDRFFAVRPEGSVSTLKIQRTERGDSAVYLCASSLGGWGTEAFFGQGTRLTVV.

Turning to this clonotype: A junction boundary mismatches the germline segment, possibly from a read error. This rearrangement joins TRBV20-1 to TRBJ2-7; 10 bases are shared with TRBD1. CDR3 size: 15 residues. Germline loops: CDR1 DFQATT, CDR2 SNEGSKA (reference sequence). In DNA form, the CDR3 reads TGCAGTGCTCCCGGGGGGACAGGGGATCACTACGAGCGGTACTTC. It encodes CSAPGGTGDHYERYF.

This clonotype was recorded a few times. DNA for the CDR3: TGTGCCAGCAGCTTTTCAGAAGTCTACGAGCAGTACTTC. Its protein is CASSFSEVYEQYF. V is TRBV7-8 and J is TRBJ2-7, with D unclear. CDR3 length equals 13 residues. Germline CDR1 reads SGHVS; CDR2 reads FQNEAQ. V lost 3 bases and J lost 3, with 9 bases in between.

The rearrangement links TRBV6-4 to TRBJ2-3; 8 bases line up with TRBD2. Germline assignment: CDR1 MRHNA and CDR2 SNTAGT. The CDR3 is 14 residues long. Trimming at V came to 8 bases and at J to 1 base, leaving 5 bases not matched to a gene. The CDR3 sequence: CASEVSGGTDTQYF. CDR3 bases: TGTGCCAGCGAAGTTAGCGGGGGCACAGATACGCAGTATTTT.

CDR3 residues: CASSITTGGYTF. The CDR3, as DNA: TGTGCCAGTAGTATAACGACAGGGGGCTACACCTTC. The rearrangement joins TRBV19 to TRBJ1-2; 7 bases map to TRBD1. Germline CDR1 and CDR2: LNHDA and SQIVND (reference sequence). There are 12 residues in the CDR3. The ends lost 2 bases at V and 8 bases at J; junction bases unmatched: 2.

The sample holds a few counts of this clonotype. The V and J genes are TRBV27 and TRBJ2-7; weak D call: TRBD2 (7 bases). This CDR3 comprises 17 residues. V was cut by 1 base and J by 3 bases, with 19 bases left in between. Germline V gene lookup returns CDR1 MNHEY and CDR2 SMNVEV (reference sequence). The CDR3: CASSLWVGQGGGYEQYF. The CDR3 DNA reads TGTGCCAGCAGTTTATGGGTGGGGCAGGGAGGGGGCTACGAGCAGTACTTC.

The chain combines TRBV10-1 with TRBJ2-1; 13 nucleotides match TRBD2. This CDR3 has 18 residues. The germline gives CDR1 WNHNN, CDR2 SYGVQD (reference sequence). The V segment lost 6 bases and the J segment 6 bases; nucleotides outside the gene matches: 14. The chain's CDR3 is CASSRDVRLAGGTNEQFF. CDR3 bases: TGCGCCAGCAGCCGGGACGTACGACTAGCGGGGGGAACCAATGAGCAGTTCTTC.

This rearrangement joins TRBV10-3 to TRBJ2-5; D remains ambiguous. This CDR3 contains 13 residues. Germline assignment: CDR1 ENHRY and CDR2 SYGVKD. Trimming took off 7 bases at V and 1 base at J, with 10 bases between the two ends. The CDR3 nucleotides read TGTGCCATCAAGGGTGCAGTCCAAGAGACCCAGTACTTC. It is translated as CAIKGAVQETQYF.

This clonotype occurred a few times. The chain combines TRBV4-3 with TRBJ2-3; 8 bases agree with TRBD1. The CDR3 has 16 residues. Germline CDR1 LGHNA, CDR2 YSLEER. The J segment lost 6 bases and the V segment lost 0 bases, leaving 8 bases of the junction unmatched. CDR3 sequence reads: CASSQEEGTGGDTQYF. CDR3 nucleotide sequence: TGCGCCAGCAGCCAAGAGGAGGGGACAGGAGGGGATACGCAGTATTTT.

This clonotype has only a few counts. The DNA of the CDR3 is TGTGCCGTCGGCGGGAGCAGTATAGCGCAAGAGACCCAGTACTTC. Amino acids: CAVGGSSIAQETQYF. The rearrangement uses TRBV7-2 and TRBJ2-5; 7 bases agree with TRBD2. The V segment lost 11 bases and the J segment 2 bases; nucleotides outside the gene matches: 14. This CDR3 has 15 amino acids. Germline V gene sequence: CDR1 SGHTA, CDR2 FQGNSA.

This clonotype was detected only once. The V and J genes are TRBV5-1 and TRBJ2-3; D might be TRBD1 or TRBD2, each matching 5 bases. V lost 0 bases and J lost 3, with 11 bases in between. This CDR3 has 15 residues. From germline, CDR1 is SGHRS and CDR2 YFSETQ. CDR3 bases: TGCGCCAGCAGCTTGGAGGGACGGCGTACAGATACGCAGTATTTT. Protein sequence: CASSLEGRRTDTQYF.

This clonotype was detected many times. The genes are TRBV7-9 and TRBJ2-7; D might be TRBD2 (6 bases). CDR3 length: 9 residues. The germline CDR1 and CDR2 sequences are SEHNR and FQNEAQ (reference sequence). V lost 11 bases and J lost 6, with 8 bases in between. The CDR3, as DNA: TGTGCCGTCGGGGGCGAGCAGTACTTC. This translates into CAVGGEQYF.

This chain links TRBV7-3 with TRBJ1-2; 9 nucleotides match TRBD1. CDR1 is SGHTA and CDR2 is FQGTGA in the germline V gene. This CDR3 has 14 amino acids. The ends lost 0 bases at V and 5 bases at J; junction bases unmatched: 1. The CDR3 loop reads CASSLTGTGYGYTF. The DNA of the CDR3 is TGTGCCAGCAGCTTAACAGGGACAGGGTATGGCTACACCTTC.